This T cell receptor (beta chain) is from a study of blood T cell repertoires in COVID-19. Study context: Researchers got acute and convalescent COVID-19 samples from the United States, Italy and Spain. Nucleic acid was either cDNA or gDNA, and it came from T cells, B-cell-depleted T cells, or PBMCs.

In the study's own analysis: Quantification of nucleated cells was approximated via reference gene primer amplification. Libraries were prepared by immunoSEQ multiplex PCR; TCRdb keeps only in-frame clonotypes and omits some of them. For V, J and clone size, that table is used; D and trimming come from the DNA. The repertoire consists of 150,000 to 200,000 clones, with 93% occurring once and the leading ten covering approximately 2%. This clone was seen only a few times. Patients of the Seattle cohort, enrolled during active infection, were followed longitudinally. J was trimmed by 7 bases and V by 4 bases; bases with no gene match: 12. CDR3 length: 17 residues. The V gene's germline CDR1 is SEHNR and CDR2 FQNEAQ (reference sequence).

Input material: peripheral blood. The chain links TRBV7-9 to TRBJ1-6, with 8 nucleotides matching TRBD1. The TCR comes from an older woman with COVID-19, enrolled during active disease. CDR3 residues: CASSSRTGDRLNSPLHF. CDR3 coding DNA: TGTGCCAGCAGCTCACGGACGGGGGACAGGTTGAATTCACCCCTCCACTTT.